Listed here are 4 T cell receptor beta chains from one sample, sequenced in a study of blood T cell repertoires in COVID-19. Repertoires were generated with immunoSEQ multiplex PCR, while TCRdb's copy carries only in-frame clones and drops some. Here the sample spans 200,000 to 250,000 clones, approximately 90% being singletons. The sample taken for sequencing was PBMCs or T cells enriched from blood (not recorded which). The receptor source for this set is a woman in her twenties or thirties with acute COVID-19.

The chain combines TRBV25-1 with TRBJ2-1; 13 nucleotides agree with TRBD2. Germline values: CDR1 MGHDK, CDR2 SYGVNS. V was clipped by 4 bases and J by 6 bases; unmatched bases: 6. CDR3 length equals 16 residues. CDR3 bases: TGTGCCAGCAGTGTCCCGGGACTAGCGGGACGCAATGAGCAGTTCTTC. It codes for CASSVPGLAGRNEQFF. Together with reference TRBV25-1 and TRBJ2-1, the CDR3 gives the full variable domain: EADIYQTPRYLVIGTGKKITLECSQTMGHDKMYWYQQDPGMELHLIHYSYGVNSTEKGDLSSESTVSRIRTEHFPLTLESARPSHTSQYLCASSVPGLAGRNEQFFGPGTRLTVL.

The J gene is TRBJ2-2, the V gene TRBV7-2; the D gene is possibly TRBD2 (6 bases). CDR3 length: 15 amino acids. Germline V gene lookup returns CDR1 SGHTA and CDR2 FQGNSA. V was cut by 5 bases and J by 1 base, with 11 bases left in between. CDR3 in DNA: TGTGCCAGCAGCCTCCCGGGAGAGAACACCGGGGAGCTGTTTTTT. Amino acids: CASSLPGENTGELFF.

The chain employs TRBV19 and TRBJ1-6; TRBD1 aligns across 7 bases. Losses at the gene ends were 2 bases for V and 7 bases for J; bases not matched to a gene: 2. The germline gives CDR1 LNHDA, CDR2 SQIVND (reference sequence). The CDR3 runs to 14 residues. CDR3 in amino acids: CASSIRQGNSPLHF. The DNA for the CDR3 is TGTGCCAGTAGTATACGACAGGGAAATTCACCCCTCCACTTT.

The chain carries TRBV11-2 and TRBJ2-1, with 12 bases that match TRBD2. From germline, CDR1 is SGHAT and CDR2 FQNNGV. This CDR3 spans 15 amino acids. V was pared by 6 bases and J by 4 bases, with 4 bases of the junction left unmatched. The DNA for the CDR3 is TGTGCCAGCAGTCTCGGGACTAGCGGGTACAATGAGCAGTTCTTC. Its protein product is CASSLGTSGYNEQFF.